This record concerns one TCR beta chain sequence. This clonotype was observed a handful of times. Its recognized antigen is unknown. Base qualities were left out, and no much larger clone turns up one base away. The sample's time point label, in plain terms: late sampling 161 to 241 days after vaccination in a few convalescent patients. The treatment or condition label for this specimen denotes: roughly 10-day PBMC culture with coronavirus spike peptide pools or control peptides (ViraFEST assay). The ViraFEST assay was used in the study, in which antigen-specific T cells were expanded with peptide pools and expanded clonotypes were subsequently identified by TCR sequencing. The positive SARS-CoV-2 PCR tests of the convalescent patients were dated from March to December 2020, before the Alpha, Beta and Delta variants emerged in the United States. PBMCs were cultured at roughly 1.8 million per well in IMDM supplemented with around 5.5% human AB serum and roughly 10 IU/ml IL-2, with approximately 9.2 ug/ml peptide pools added. On days 3 and 7, half of the culture medium was replaced with fresh IL-2-containing medium. After 10 days of culture, CD4+ T cells were isolated by negative selection using the EasySep CD4+ T cell isolation kit. Ficoll-Paque Plus gradient centrifugation was used to isolate PBMCs from whole blood, and the isolated PBMCs were then either used fresh or cryopreserved at -140C. In general, triplicate wells were set up for every culture condition.

CDR1 MNHNS and CDR2 SASEGT are derived from the germline V gene. The junction carries 12 bases between V and J, which are trimmed by 7 bases and 2 bases respectively. Taken from cysteine to phenylalanine, the CDR3 has 15 residues. This entry keeps only the CDR3 DNA: 45 bases, framed from base 1. The data are from a study of vaccination and CD4 T cells after COVID-19 (dated by TCRdb to about 2022). The study in broad terms: Every convalescent patient had a positive nasal swab PCR test for SARS-CoV-2, with mild disease in several patients and severe disease in one. In the convalescent cohort there were six males and four females, among whom were two Hispanic individuals, seven Caucasians, two Asians and one multiracial person. Participants got two doses of the Pfizer-BioNTech BNT162b2 vaccine (n=8) or two doses of the Moderna mRNA-1273 vaccine (n=2). Post-COVID blood samples from convalescent patients were collected a median of around 110 days after diagnosis, with a range of 35 to 161 days. Post-vaccine blood samples were collected a median of around 70 days after the second vaccine dose, ranging from roughly 12 to 250 days. A few convalescent patients gave samples both early after vaccination (day 14) and late after vaccination (days 161 to 241). Overlapping spike peptide pools from SARS-CoV-2 and from the common cold coronaviruses HCoV-NL63, HCoV-OC43 and HCoV-229E were used as culture stimuli. Control cultures received a CEFX viral epitope pool as the positive control, an HIV-1 Nef peptide pool as the negative control, or no peptide. In roughly 10 COVID-19 convalescent patients and a handful of infection-naive healthy vaccine recipients, the spike-specific CD4+ TCR repertoire before mRNA vaccination was compared with the repertoire after mRNA vaccination.

Receptors were amplified or captured by PCR. DNA from cultured CD4+ T cells underwent TCR sequencing with the Oncomine TCR Beta short-read assay at the Johns Hopkins FTIC core. The QIAamp micro DNA kit was used to extract genomic DNA from the cultured CD4+ T cells. Oncomine TCR Beta libraries made from cultured CD4+ T cells were pooled using unique dual indexes and sequenced on an Illumina iSeq 100. The authors' pipeline ran thus. Non-productive sequences were removed, and CDR3s that did not start with C, did not end with F or W, or were shorter than 7 amino acids were discarded. Antigen-specific clonotypes were identified using the MANAFEST web application through comparison of peptide-stimulated wells with reference and other culture wells. An FDR below 0.05, an odds ratio above 5, and a productive frequency above 0.1% in at least two of three replicate wells were required for clones to be considered positive. A clonotype counted as cross-reactive if it showed significant expansion both in the SARS-CoV-2 spike wells and in at least one common cold coronavirus spike condition. Using R version 3.6.1, CDR3 homology was evaluated through Levenshtein distances (stringdist) along with unrooted phylogenetic trees (ape). Through fastp at Q25 and MiXCR, TCRdb rebuilt clones from the public reads, retaining in-frame beta chains. CDR3 protein duplicates are merged, each entry listing the most common genes and DNA. The V and J calls and clone size come from TCRdb's table, not from the authors' own analysis. This sample gives more than 20,000 distinct CDR3 sequences in total; approximately 42% of them show up just once. Jointly, the top ten make up roughly 5% of the sample.

Results the study describes overall, beyond this receptor: Of the vaccine-specific clones found in convalescent patients, nearly all (304 of 307) were mono-reactive for SARS-CoV-2 spike instead of being cross-reactive with common cold coronaviruses. In convalescent patients, a median around 86% of post-vaccine SARS-CoV-2-reactive clones were detected only after vaccination, suggesting vaccine-specific priming. The study included relatively few convalescent patients and did not analyze early timepoints after natural infection. Although the median number of SARS-CoV-2-reactive clonotypes went up from some 23 after infection to approximately 40 after vaccination, the increase was not significant.

The source of this sequence is a human donor who had recovered from COVID-19. This chain is built from TRBV6-1 and TRBJ1-6, and perhaps TRBD1 as D gene, on 5 matching bases. The sample was CD4+ T cells from blood, cultured in vitro, taken about 7 months after SARS-CoV-2 vaccination. The nucleotide sequence reads as follows: TGTGCCAGCACCTTAGCAGGGCCCTATAATTCACCCCTCCACTTT. Translation gives CASTLAGPYNSPLHF.